The rows below give T cell receptor beta chains drawn from one sample of a study of cytomegalovirus exposure and HLA in healthy donors. Data came from immunoSEQ multiplex PCR; TCRdb stores just in-frame clones and leaves some out. Seen in this sample are 200,000 to 250,000 clones; the ten most common clones hold over 0.95%. What was sequenced was PBMCs. Receptors originate from a girl aged 2 to 9 in good health and CMV-seropositive. Each CDR3 is given with its conserved first and last residue. A D gene is named only where the DNA matches it firmly.

TRBJ2-5,-,TRBV30,CAWSFGQYQETQYF,TGTGCCTGGAGTTTTGGACAGTACCAAGAGACCCAGTACTTC
TRBJ1-1,-,TRBV27,CASRMDSSNTEAFF,TGTGCCAGCAGGATGGACAGCTCGAACACTGAAGCTTTCTTT
TRBJ1-2,-,TRBV5-1,CASSSGAGVDGYTF,TGCGCCAGCAGCTCCGGGGCGGGGGTGGATGGCTACACCTTC
TRBJ2-7,-,TRBV27,CASASLEDYEQYF,TGTGCCAGCGCATCGCTAGAAGACTACGAGCAGTACTTC
TRBJ1-1,-,TRBV5-1,CASSFGFNTEAFF,TGCGCCAGCAGCTTCGGTTTCAACACTGAAGCTTTCTTT
TRBJ2-2,-,TRBV11-2,CASSPLAGKGGELFF,TGTGCCAGCAGCCCTCTAGCAGGAAAGGGCGGGGAGCTGTTTTTT
TRBJ1-1,TRBD1,TRBV28,CASSPALGQGRTEAFF,TGTGCCAGCAGTCCTGCTTTGGGACAGGGGCGCACTGAAGCTTTCTTT
TRBJ2-3,TRBD1,TRBV5-1,CASSLAADRYTDTQYF,TGCGCCAGCAGCTTGGCAGCGGACAGGTACACAGATACGCAGTATTTT
TRBJ2-2,TRBD1,TRBV6-6,CASRPGTGSGELFF,TGTGCCAGCAGACCCGGGACAGGGTCCGGGGAGCTGTTTTTT
TRBJ2-5,TRBD2,TRBV19,CASSNRLAVETQYF,TGTGCCAGTAGTAATCGACTAGCGGTAGAGACCCAGTACTTC
TRBJ1-1,TRBD1,TRBV5-1,CASSSGQVNTEAFF,TGCGCCAGCAGCTCGGGACAGGTGAACACTGAAGCTTTCTTT
TRBJ2-7,TRBD2,TRBV7-9,CASSLGASGSYHEQYF,TGTGCCAGCAGCTTAGGGGCTAGCGGGAGTTACCACGAGCAGTACTTC
TRBJ1-1,-,TRBV28,CASSGTGTPNTEAFF,TGTGCCAGCAGTGGAACCGGGACACCGAACACTGAAGCTTTCTTT
TRBJ2-3,TRBD2,TRBV27,CASSPKRLALGRDTQYF,TGTGCCAGCAGTCCAAAGCGACTAGCCCTGGGTAGAGATACGCAGTATTTT
TRBJ1-1,-,TRBV5-1,CASSLENLNTEAFF,TGCGCCAGCAGCTTGGAAAACTTGAACACTGAAGCTTTCTTT
TRBJ2-5,TRBD2,TRBV28,CASSLGRLAGGPTQETQYF,TGTGCCAGCAGTTTAGGGCGACTAGCGGGAGGCCCCACTCAAGAGACCCAGTACTTC
TRBJ2-7,TRBD2,TRBV18,CASSPHRELAGAVMSYEQYF,TGTGCCAGCTCACCCCATAGAGAACTAGCGGGAGCCGTAATGTCCTACGAGCAGTACTTC
TRBJ2-5,-,TRBV4-1,CASSQVIQETQYF,TGCGCCAGCAGCCAAGTCATCCAAGAGACCCAGTACTTC
TRBJ2-7,-,TRBV5-5,CASSWSGYEQYF,TGTGCCAGCAGCTGGAGCGGCTACGAGCAGTACTTC
TRBJ2-5,-,TRBV19,CASSIGGDQETQYF,TGTGCCAGTAGTATCGGTGGAGACCAAGAGACCCAGTACTTC
TRBJ2-7,TRBD2,TRBV28,CASSLSTSGRTYEQYF,TGTGCCAGCAGTTTATCAACTAGCGGGAGAACCTACGAGCAGTACTTC
TRBJ1-5,-,TRBV9,CASSGGPGMSNQPQHF,TGTGCCAGCAGCGGGGGTCCAGGGATGAGCAATCAGCCCCAGCATTTT
TRBJ1-1,-,TRBV10-3,CAIRRTENTEAFF,TGTGCCATCAGAAGGACAGAGAACACTGAAGCTTTCTTT
TRBJ2-3,TRBD2,TRBV28,CASSREDGTDTQYF,TGTGCCAGCAGCCGGGAGGACGGCACAGATACGCAGTATTTT
TRBJ1-1,-,TRBV5-1,CASSLPGSSILNTEAFF,TGCGCCAGCAGCTTGCCAGGTAGTTCTATCTTGAACACTGAAGCTTTCTTT
TRBJ2-5,TRBD2,TRBV13,CASTHLAGGQETQYF,TGTGCCAGCACCCACCTAGCGGGAGGGCAGGAGACCCAGTACTTC
TRBJ2-3,-,TRBV9,CASSVGSATDTQYF,TGTGCCAGCAGCGTAGGCAGCGCCACAGATACGCAGTATTTT
TRBJ1-5,-,TRBV19,CATGELSNQPQHF,TGTGCCACTGGAGAACTTAGCAATCAGCCCCAGCATTTT
TRBJ2-3,-,TRBV2,CASIGLGPTDTQYF,TGTGCCAGCATCGGATTGGGGCCGACAGATACGCAGTATTTT